This T cell receptor beta chain was identified during a study of TIL therapy for anti-PD-1-resistant metastatic lung cancer. Across the whole study: Patients had a median age of around 56 years (range about 35-75). Most patients had lung adenocarcinoma; a few tumors were EGFR-mutant, two ALK-rearranged; half smoked currently or formerly.

Noted time point: pre-treatment sample, taken before nivolumab and TIL therapy. The length of the CDR3 is 14 residues. V was shortened by 4 bases and J by 3 bases, with 12 bases between the two germline ends. Germline V lookup: CDR1 MNHEY, CDR2 SVGAGI. The immunoSEQ assay was v3. The repertoire was sequenced with immunoSEQ multiplex PCR; TCRdb's copy has only in-frame clones and lacks some. The sample lists tens of thousands of clones; about 86% were seen once. The TCR was taken from a person aged 25-79 years with non-small cell lung cancer. The rearrangement links TRBV6-5 to TRBJ2-5; the D call may be TRBD1 or TRBD2 (5 bases each). The sample was blood, taken at baseline. CDR3 DNA: TGTGCCAGCAGTTTCCGGGACGGAGAAGAGACCCAGTACTTC. Protein product: CASSFRDGEETQYF.